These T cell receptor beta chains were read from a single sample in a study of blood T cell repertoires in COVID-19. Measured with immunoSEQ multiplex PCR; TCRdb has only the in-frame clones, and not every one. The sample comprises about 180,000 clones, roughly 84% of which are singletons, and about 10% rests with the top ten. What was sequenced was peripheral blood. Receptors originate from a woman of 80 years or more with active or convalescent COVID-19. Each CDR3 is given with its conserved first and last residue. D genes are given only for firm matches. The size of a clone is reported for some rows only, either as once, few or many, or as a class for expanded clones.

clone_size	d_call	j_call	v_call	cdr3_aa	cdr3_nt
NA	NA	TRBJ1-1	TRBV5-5	CASSSLTRKNTEAFF	TGTGCCAGCAGCTCGCTGACACGTAAGAACACTGAAGCTTTCTTT
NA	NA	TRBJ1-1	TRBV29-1	CSVWGRKGDTEAFF	TGCAGCGTTTGGGGCCGAAAGGGGGACACTGAAGCTTTCTTT
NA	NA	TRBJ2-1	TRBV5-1	CASSLEPNNEQFF	TGCGCCAGCAGCTTGGAGCCAAACAATGAGCAGTTCTTC
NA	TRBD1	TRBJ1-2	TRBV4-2	CASSQPRQGSYGYTF	TGTGCCAGCAGCCAACCGCGACAGGGGTCCTATGGCTACACCTTC
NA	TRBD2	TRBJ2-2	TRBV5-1	CASSSTGTSGANTGELFF	TGCGCCAGCAGCTCGACCGGGACTAGCGGCGCGAACACCGGGGAGCTGTTTTTT
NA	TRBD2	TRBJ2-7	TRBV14	CASSQGTSGSYEQYF	TGTGCCAGCAGCCAAGGGACTAGCGGGAGCTACGAGCAGTACTTC
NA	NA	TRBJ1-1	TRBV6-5	CASSYSPVMNTEAFF	TGTGCCAGCAGTTACTCACCAGTCATGAACACTGAAGCTTTCTTT
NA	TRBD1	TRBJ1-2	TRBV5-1	CASTTGGNYGYTF	TGCGCCAGCACGACAGGGGGCAACTATGGCTACACCTTC
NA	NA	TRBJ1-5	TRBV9	CASSVEERVQWPQHF	TGTGCCAGCAGCGTAGAGGAGAGGGTCCAATGGCCCCAGCATTTT
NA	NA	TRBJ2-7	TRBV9	CASSVQVSSYEQYF	TGTGCCAGCAGCGTCCAGGTGAGCTCCTACGAGCAGTACTTC
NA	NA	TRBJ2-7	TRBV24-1	CATKSRHDEQYF	TGTGCCACCAAGAGCCGCCATGACGAGCAGTACTTC
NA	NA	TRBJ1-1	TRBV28	CASKKFRGYSEAFF	TGTGCCAGCAAGAAATTCAGGGGTTATAGTGAAGCTTTCTTT
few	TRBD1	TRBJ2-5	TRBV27	CASSLGQGGGTQYF	TGTGCCAGCAGTTTGGGACAGGGGGGAGGGACCCAGTACTTC
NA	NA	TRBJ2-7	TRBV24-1	CATSDPQGPNADEQYF	TGTGCCACCAGTGATCCTCAGGGCCCAAATGCAGACGAGCAGTACTTC
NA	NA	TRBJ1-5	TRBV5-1	CASSLGQNQPQHF	TGCGCCAGCAGCTTGGGACAGAATCAGCCCCAGCATTTT
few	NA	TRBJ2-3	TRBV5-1	CASSLNRQVRGTDTQYF	TGCGCCAGCAGCTTAAATCGACAGGTTCGGGGCACAGATACGCAGTATTTT
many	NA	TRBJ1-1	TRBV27	CASSFRGSFTEAFF	TGTGCCAGCAGTTTCCGGGGGTCTTTCACTGAAGCTTTCTTT
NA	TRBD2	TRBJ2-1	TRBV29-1	CSVEEGGGRAYNEQFF	TGCAGCGTTGAAGAGGGGGGCGGGAGGGCCTACAATGAGCAGTTCTTC
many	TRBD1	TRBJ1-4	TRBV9	CASSPNRGRDEKLFF	TGTGCCAGCAGCCCGAACAGGGGGCGCGATGAAAAACTGTTTTTT
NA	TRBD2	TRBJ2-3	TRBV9	CASSVSSGASTDTQYF	TGTGCCAGCAGCGTTTCTAGCGGAGCTAGCACAGATACGCAGTATTTT
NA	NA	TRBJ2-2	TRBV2	CASNPQGRTAGELFF	TGTGCCAGCAACCCCCAGGGCAGGACAGCCGGGGAGCTGTTTTTT
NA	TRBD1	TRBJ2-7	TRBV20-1	CSASQGAYEQYF	TGCAGTGCTAGTCAGGGGGCCTACGAGCAGTACTTC
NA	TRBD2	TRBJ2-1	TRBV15	CATSRGGRRTSGRGNEQFF	TGTGCCACCAGCAGAGGGGGCAGGAGGACTAGCGGAAGGGGCAATGAGCAGTTCTTC
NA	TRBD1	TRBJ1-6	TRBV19	CASTPRGYSPLHF	TGTGCCAGTACCCCCAGGGGGTACTCACCCCTCCACTTT
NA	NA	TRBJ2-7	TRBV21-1	CASTSRGTGTLYEQYF	TGTGCCAGCACCTCAAGAGGGACAGGCACGCTTTACGAGCAGTACTTC
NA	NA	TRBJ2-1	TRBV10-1	CASSVGGAGEFF	TGCGCCAGCAGTGTAGGAGGGGCCGGGGAGTTCTTC
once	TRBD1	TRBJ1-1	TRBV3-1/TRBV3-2	CASSPLGQGKSEAFF	TGCGCCAGCAGCCCGTTGGGACAGGGAAAGAGTGAAGCTTTCTTT
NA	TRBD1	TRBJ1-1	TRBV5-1	CASSLGQGEEAFF	TGCGCCAGCAGCTTGGGACAGGGCGAGGAAGCTTTCTTT
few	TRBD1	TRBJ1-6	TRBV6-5	CASRIQGWRNSPLHF	TGTGCCAGCAGAATACAGGGGTGGAGAAATTCACCCCTCCACTTT
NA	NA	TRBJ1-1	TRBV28	CASSLPLDFTEAFF	TGTGCCAGCAGCCTCCCCCTAGACTTTACTGAAGCTTTCTTT
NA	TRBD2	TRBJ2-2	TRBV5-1	CASSFLGLAGTNTGELFF	TGCGCCAGCAGCTTCCTGGGACTAGCGGGAACCAACACCGGGGAGCTGTTTTTT
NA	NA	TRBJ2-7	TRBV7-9	CASSLVSGSSYEQYF	TGTGCCAGCAGCTTAGTTAGTGGGAGCTCCTACGAGCAGTACTTC
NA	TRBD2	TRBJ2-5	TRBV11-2	CASSPGWGLQETQYF	TGTGCCAGCAGCCCGGGGTGGGGACTACAAGAGACCCAGTACTTC
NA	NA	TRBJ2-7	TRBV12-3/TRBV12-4	CASSFRQGFEQYF	TGTGCCAGCAGTTTCCGGCAGGGGTTCGAGCAGTACTTC
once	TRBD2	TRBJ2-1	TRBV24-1	CATSDPGTSGNYEQFF	TGTGCCACCAGTGATCCCGGGACTAGCGGGAACTATGAGCAGTTCTTC
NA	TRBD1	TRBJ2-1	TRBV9	CASSVDRLNHNEQFF	TGTGCCAGCAGCGTGGACAGGCTTAATCACAATGAGCAGTTCTTC
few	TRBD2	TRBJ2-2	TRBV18	CASSTGTSGTGELFF	TGTGCCAGCTCGACCGGGACTAGCGGCACCGGGGAGCTGTTTTTT
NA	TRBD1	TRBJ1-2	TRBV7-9	CASSTPYTGASEGYTF	TGTGCCAGCAGCACCCCGTACACAGGGGCTTCTGAGGGCTACACCTTC
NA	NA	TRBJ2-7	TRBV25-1	CASSGQAEQYF	TGTGCCAGCAGTGGACAGGCCGAGCAGTACTTC
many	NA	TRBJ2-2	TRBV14	CASSPLGDILTGELFF	TGTGCCAGCAGCCCCCTGGGGGACATACTCACCGGGGAGCTGTTTTTT
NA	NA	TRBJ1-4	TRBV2	CASKRGLNEKLFF	TGTGCCAGCAAGCGGGGGCTTAATGAAAAACTGTTTTTT
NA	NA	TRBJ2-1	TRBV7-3	CASSPPSTRGNEQFF	TGTGCCAGCAGTCCGCCTAGCACTCGAGGGAATGAGCAGTTCTTC
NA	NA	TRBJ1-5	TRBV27	CASSTQGNNQPQHF	TGTGCCAGCAGTACTCAGGGTAACAATCAGCCCCAGCATTTT
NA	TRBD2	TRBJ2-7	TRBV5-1	CASSLDGRGGSNYEQYF	TGCGCCAGCAGCTTGGATGGCCGGGGGGGTTCAAACTACGAGCAGTACTTC
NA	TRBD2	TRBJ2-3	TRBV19	CASSIRLAGGPSDTQYF	TGTGCCAGTAGTATACGACTAGCGGGAGGGCCCTCAGATACGCAGTATTTT
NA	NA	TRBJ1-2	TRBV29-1	CSVIAGRDGYTF	TGCAGCGTCATCGCAGGGCGGGACGGCTACACCTTC